This T cell receptor beta chain emerged from a study of cytomegalovirus exposure and HLA in healthy donors. Overall study findings and caveats: Some V segments (TRBV6-2 and TRBV6-3 among them) were excluded as indistinguishable. Later, TCR association rates were found to vary by HLA locus, highest for DRB1 and lowest for HLA-C. Cytomegalovirus status was reportedly diagnosed by the classifier with high specificity and sensitivity.

Details on this clone: Its antigen is unknown.

CDR1 is GTSNPN, CDR2 SVGIG, per germline (reference sequence). This CDR3 is 15 amino acids long. V lost 6 bases and J lost 4, with 16 bases in between. Researchers ran the PCR with 60 Vbeta and 13 Jbeta primers. The table came from immunoSEQ multiplex PCR; TCRdb's copy has only in-frame clones and leaves some out. This table has around 190,000 clones, 60% to 80% appearing once. Material for sequencing was PBMCs. The rearrangement joins TRBV30 to TRBJ2-6; possible D gene TRBD2, 7 bases. The source of this sequence is a woman aged 25 to 39 in good health and CMV-seronegative. CDR3 nucleotide sequence: TGTGCCTGCCCAGAAGGGGGGGCCGGGGCCAACGTCCTGACTTTC. As protein: CACPEGGAGANVLTF. Using reference TRBV30 and TRBJ2-6 for the parts outside the CDR3, the full variable domain is SQTIHQWPATLVQPVGSPLSLECTVEGTSNPNLYWYRQAAGRGLQLLFYSVGIGQISSEVPQNLSASRPQDRQFILSSKKLLLSDSGFYLCACPEGGAGANVLTFGAGSRLTVL.